This T cell receptor (beta chain) emerged from a study of patients and donors after allogeneic stem cell transplantation. CDR3 length: 14 residues. V was cut by 7 bases and J by 5 bases, with 17 bases left in between. CDR1 is ENHRY and CDR2 is SYGVKD in the germline V gene. Within the sample, this clonotype is medium-sized. TCRdb independently ran MiXCR on the RT-PCR reads; one entry per CDR3 protein. The sample yields 84,000 or so distinct CDR3 sequences, around 46% seen once. The sample comprised blood, either unsorted or a sorted T cell fraction (not recorded which). The chain carries TRBV10-3 and TRBJ1-1; D may be TRBD1 (5 bases). This TCR came from a human donor who was either an allogeneic HSCT recipient or a stem cell or donor lymphocyte infusion donor (not recorded which). It is not recorded whose cells these are; they may come from a transplant donor. CDR3 amino acids: CAIKGTGAETEAFF. The CDR3 nucleotides read TGTGCCATCAAGGGGACCGGGGCCGAGACTGAAGCTTTCTTT.